The clone carrying this T cell receptor beta chain has ten or more counts. The target antigen is unknown. Researchers took RNA transcripts and amplified TCR beta CDR3 regions from them. Amplification began with first-round RT-PCR using HTBI primers, then second-round multiplex PCR was performed. MiXCR, run by TCRdb on the multiplex PCR reads, gives a single entry per CDR3 protein. Of hundreds of thousands of distinct CDR3 sequences listed, more than 20% were seen once; the top ten hold roughly 3.2%. The data belong to a study of Graves' ophthalmopathy and Graves' hyperthyroidism. Study-level background: Investigators collected peripheral blood at initial diagnosis, before any treatment was given.

Overall study results and limits: The authors also found most expanded thyroid clonotypes above 0.001 frequency in blood. Using a 13-signature model, the authors split ophthalmopathy from stable hyperthyroidism, with roughly 88% sensitivity and approximately 80% specificity. Its predictions of ophthalmopathy progression gave the model 60% to 71% sensitivity and 72.22% specificity.

CDR3 length: 14 amino acids. Germline lookup yields CDR1 SGHAT and CDR2 FQNNGV. Trimming shortened V by 4 bases and J by 2 bases, and 11 bases separated the two germline ends. Material: peripheral blood. The V gene is TRBV11-2, the J gene TRBJ1-2, with D hard to call. The TCR comes from a woman in her late teens or twenties with stable Graves' hyperthyroidism. In DNA, the CDR3 is TGTGCCAGCAGCTCCACCAGCCTAAACTATGGCTACACCTTC. Translated: CASSSTSLNYGYTF.